Listed below are T cell receptor beta chains from one sample, sequenced in a study of T cell changes during pregnancy in multiple sclerosis. Libraries were prepared by immunoSEQ multiplex PCR; TCRdb keeps only in-frame clonotypes and omits some of them. This sample carries more than 35,000 clones, 88% of them seen once, and the ten largest clones take 5.5% to 6%. The sequencing here drew on CD8+ T cells from peripheral blood mononuclear cells, taken after pregnancy. The receptor set was obtained from a female donor in good health, enrolled as a control in a pregnancy study. CDR3s include the opening cysteine and the closing phenylalanine or tryptophan.

v_gene,j_gene,CDR3aa
TRBV7-3,TRBJ2-1,CASSLNAGGPNEQFF
TRBV9,TRBJ1-3,CASSADLSSGNTIYF
TRBV12-5,TRBJ2-2,CASGLVANGELFF
TRBV5-6,TRBJ2-5,CASSLSGGMKETQYF
TRBV4-3,TRBJ1-5,CASSQDSGGGQPQHF
TRBV4-1,TRBJ1-1,CASRANQQGAVEAFF
TRBV7-9,TRBJ1-5,CASSLELPTDIYSNQPQHF
TRBV11-2,TRBJ2-4,CASSPGGENIQYF
TRBV4-3,TRBJ1-2,CASSQVDSGLANYGYTF
TRBV27,TRBJ2-3,CASSLVADTQYF
TRBV7-9,TRBJ2-5,CASKPEARGRETQYF
TRBV5-4,TRBJ2-7,CASSLLTRDEQYF
TRBV6-4,TRBJ1-1,CASSDSGTGKAFF
TRBV4-1,TRBJ1-2,CASSQDKQGGNYGYTF
TRBV19,TRBJ1-3,CASNPLDSVGNTIYF
TRBV6-5,TRBJ1-2,CASSYPGNVDGYTF
TRBV4-3,TRBJ2-1,CASSRITGSSSYNEQFF
TRBV14,TRBJ2-1,CASSHTDGGFSYNEQFF
TRBV2,TRBJ1-2,CASSVPGDYGYTF
TRBV28,TRBJ2-1,CASSQDRVAYNEQFF
TRBV15,TRBJ2-1,CATSRDRYNEQFF
TRBV28,TRBJ2-5,CASSSPNGTGYSETQYF
TRBV6-5,TRBJ1-5,CASSYSAGNQPQHF